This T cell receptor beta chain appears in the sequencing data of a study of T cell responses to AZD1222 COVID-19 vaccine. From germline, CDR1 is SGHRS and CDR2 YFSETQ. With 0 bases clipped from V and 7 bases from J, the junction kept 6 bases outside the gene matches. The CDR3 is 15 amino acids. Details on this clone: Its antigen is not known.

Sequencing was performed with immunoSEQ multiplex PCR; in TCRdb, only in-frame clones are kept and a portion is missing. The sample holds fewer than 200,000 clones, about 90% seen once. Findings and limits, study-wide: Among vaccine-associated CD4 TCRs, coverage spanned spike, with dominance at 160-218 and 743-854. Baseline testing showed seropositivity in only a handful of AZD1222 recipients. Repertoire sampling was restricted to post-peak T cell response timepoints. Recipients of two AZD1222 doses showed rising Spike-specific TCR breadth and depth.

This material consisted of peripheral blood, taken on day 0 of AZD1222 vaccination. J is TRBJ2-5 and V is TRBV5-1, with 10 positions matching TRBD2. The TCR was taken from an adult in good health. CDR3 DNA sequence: TGCGCCAGCAGCTTGGTTATAGCGGGAGGAGTGACCCAGTACTTC. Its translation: CASSLVIAGGVTQYF.